This T cell receptor (beta chain) was captured in a study of shared clonotypes between healthy human individuals. Healthy HIV-negative adults with no recent acute infections or vaccinations were recruited as donors. All of the donors resided in Nashville, Tennessee, and each was a Caucasian adult. This table comes from immunoSEQ multiplex PCR, and its TCRdb copy is limited to in-frame clones, with some not included. The sample shows 470,000 or so clones, approximately 81% of them seen only once. Trimming left V 5 bases short and J 4 bases short, with 15 bases between. Germline V gene sequence: CDR1 SGHTA, CDR2 FQGNSA. The CDR3 has 14 amino acids.

The sample comprised PBMCs. The TCR sequence derives from a woman aged 35 to 49 in good health. Some clones in this sample may be carry-over from other donors' samples. The J gene is TRBJ2-7, the V gene TRBV7-2; the D is unclear. CDR3 sequence reads: CASSRAVVGYEQYF. The DNA of the CDR3 is TGTGCCAGCAGCCGGGCCGTGGTTGGGTACGAGCAGTACTTC.